The rows below give T cell receptor beta chains drawn from one sample of a study of T cell changes during pregnancy in multiple sclerosis. Profiled with immunoSEQ multiplex PCR; TCRdb holds only in-frame clones, not every one. The profile shows approximately 35,000 clones, about 91% of them singletons. The source was CD4+ T cells from peripheral blood mononuclear cells, collected in the third trimester of pregnancy. The receptors shown here come from a female donor in good health, enrolled as a control in a pregnancy study. Each CDR3 is given with its conserved first and last residue. Each record gives: J gene, clone size, D gene, V gene, CDR3 protein, CDR3 DNA. A D gene is named only where the DNA matches it firmly. A clone size is listed for some rows: how often the clone was seen (once, few, many), or a class if it is expanded.

TRBJ1-1 - - TRBV6-6 CASSTQGGTEAFF TGTGCCAGCAGTACACAGGGAGGGACTGAAGCTTTCTTT
TRBJ2-1 - TRBD2 TRBV12-5 CASGLTLNGREMYEQFF TGTGCTAGTGGTCTAACCCTGAACGGGCGGGAGATGTATGAGCAGTTCTTC
TRBJ1-5 - - TRBV6-4 CASSDIYSNQPQHF TGTGCCAGCAGTGACATTTATAGCAATCAGCCCCAGCATTTT
TRBJ1-5 - - TRBV10-3 CAISDSSGTKPQHF TGTGCCATCAGTGATAGTTCCGGGACAAAGCCCCAGCATTTT
TRBJ2-7 - TRBD1 TRBV11-2 CASSLAGQGALMLEQYF TGTGCCAGCAGCTTAGCGGGACAGGGGGCCCTAATGCTTGAGCAGTACTTC
TRBJ1-5 - - TRBV4-2 CASSQDINQPQHF TGTGCCAGCAGCCAAGATATCAATCAGCCCCAGCATTTT
TRBJ2-7 - TRBD1 TRBV6-5 CASSYPVGTGGEQYF TGTGCCAGCAGTTACCCCGTCGGGACAGGAGGCGAGCAGTACTTC
TRBJ2-7 - TRBD2 TRBV5-1 CASSLEGLGVYEQYF TGCGCCAGCAGCTTGGAGGGACTAGGAGTCTACGAGCAGTACTTC
TRBJ1-3 - - TRBV11-2 CASNAGASGNTIYF TGTGCCAGCAATGCCGGAGCTTCTGGAAACACCATATATTTT
TRBJ1-3 - - TRBV6-1 CASSEAQGFGNTIYF TGTGCCAGCAGTGAAGCGCAGGGGTTCGGAAACACCATATATTTT
TRBJ2-1 - - TRBV15 CATSRDLRGGSGEQFF TGTGCCACCAGCAGAGATTTGAGGGGAGGATCGGGTGAGCAGTTCTTC
TRBJ2-3 - TRBD2 TRBV4-1 CASSQLPSGGATNTQYF TGCGCCAGCAGCCAGCTACCTAGCGGGGGGGCAACAAATACGCAGTATTTT
TRBJ2-7 - TRBD1 TRBV7-2 CASSKGGRVDEQYF TGTGCCAGCAGCAAAGGGGGCAGGGTAGACGAGCAGTACTTC
TRBJ2-3 - - TRBV10-1 CASSESGGEDTQYF TGCGCCAGCAGTGAGTCAGGGGGGGAAGATACGCAGTATTTT
TRBJ1-1 - - TRBV11-2 CASSLGAGNTEAFF TGTGCCAGCAGCTTAGGTGCAGGGAACACTGAAGCTTTCTTT
TRBJ1-6 - - TRBV28 CASRTGAYNSPLHF TGTGCCAGCAGGACAGGAGCCTATAATTCACCCCTCCACTTT
TRBJ2-1 - - TRBV4-3 CASSQVGAHYNEQFF TGCGCCAGCAGCCAAGTGGGAGCACACTACAATGAGCAGTTCTTC
TRBJ1-4 once - TRBV11-1 CASSLARDEKLFF TGTGCCAGCAGCTTGGCGAGGGATGAAAAACTGTTTTTT